This entry is about one T cell receptor (beta chain). This sample is drawn from a study of cytomegalovirus exposure and HLA in healthy donors. PCR involved 60 Vbeta and 13 Jbeta primers. Method: immunoSEQ multiplex PCR; TCRdb's copy keeps in-frame clones and lacks some. The sample totals some 200,000 clones. Germline CDR1 is SNHLY and CDR2 is FYNNEI. V gave up 6 bases and J gave up 11 bases; unmatched junction bases: 7. This CDR3 contains 12 residues. The sample comprised PBMCs. The origin of this receptor is a boy between 10 and 17 years old in good health and CMV-seronegative. The J gene is TRBJ1-1, the V gene TRBV2; 9 positions match TRBD1. The CDR3: CASRRTGEAAFF. The CDR3 bases are TGTGCCAGCAGACGGACAGGGGAGGCGGCTTTCTTT.